These 22 T cell receptor beta chains were all obtained from the same sample, sequenced in a study of T cells after yellow fever vaccination. TCRdb reprocessed the 5' RACE reads via MiXCR and lists one record per CDR3 protein. The sample has 99,000 or so distinct CDR3 sequences; 5.8% are singletons. Source: CD8+ T cells sorted from PBMCs, taken 10 days after the yellow fever booster vaccination. These receptors were collected from a young man who received the YFV17D yellow fever vaccine.

This clonotype was picked up a small number of times. The chain uses TRBV7-9 and TRBJ1-1, with D possibly TRBD1 on 6 matching bases. With 0 bases removed from V and 5 bases from J, the gap between germline ends came to 13 bases. Per the germline V gene, CDR1 is SEHNR and CDR2 is FQNEAQ (reference sequence). The CDR3 consists of 15 residues. In DNA, the CDR3 is TGTGCCAGCAGCTTAGCGGACAGCCGGAGGACTGAAGCTTTCTTT. Protein product: CASSLADSRRTEAFF. Full variable domain (rest looked up from reference TRBV7-9 and TRBJ1-1): DTGVSQNPRHKITKRGQNVTFRCDPISEHNRLYWYRQTLGQGPEFLTYFQNEAQLEKSRLLSDRFSAERPKGSFSTLEIQRTEQGDSAMYLCASSLADSRRTEAFFGQGTRLTVV.

This clonotype has a handful of counts. The chain recombines TRBV12-3 or TRBV12-4 with TRBJ1-1, with 8 bases matching TRBD1. The CDR3 is 15 amino acids. Unmatched junction bases numbered 19, after V lost 6 bases and J lost 13 bases. The CDR3 DNA reads as TGTGCCAGCAGCAGGACAGGGCGTGAGGCCCATCGGGTTTTCTTT. It codes for CASSRTGREAHRVFF.

The chain is built from TRBV2 and TRBJ2-3; 7 bases match TRBD2. CDR1 and CDR2 (germline): SNHLY, FYNNEI. The CDR3 contains 18 residues. Germline trimming cut 6 bases from V and 0 bases from J; bases unmatched to any gene: 15. DNA of the CDR3: TGTGCCAGCAGCGCGTTCAGCGGGGCATCTTCTAGCACAGATACGCAGTATTTT. This gives the protein CASSAFSGASSSTDTQYF.

The chain employs TRBV6-1 and TRBJ2-7, with 8 bases lining up with TRBD1. Per germline, CDR1 MNHNS and CDR2 SASEGT. The CDR3 runs to 14 residues. The V and J ends lost 2 bases and 3 bases, in that order; junction bases with no gene match: 3. The CDR3 DNA reads TGTGCCAGCAGTGAAAAGACAGGGGACTACGAGCAGTACTTC. The encoded protein is CASSEKTGDYEQYF.

The chain recombines TRBV7-9 with TRBJ2-7; D possibly matches TRBD1 or TRBD2 (5 bases each). CDR3 length equals 16 residues. Germline CDR1 is SEHNR and CDR2 is FQNEAQ (reference sequence). The germline V and J ends were trimmed by 5 bases and 7 bases, with 24 bases remaining between them. This chain's CDR3 is CASSLHSGQAEGEQYF. The CDR3 DNA reads as TGTGCCAGCAGCCTGCACTCAGGGCAGGCCGAGGGAGAGCAGTACTTC.

By share, this clonotype counts as medium-sized. This chain joins TRBV3-1 and TRBJ2-2; D gene unclear. Germline loops: CDR1 LGHDT, CDR2 YNNKEL (reference sequence). The CDR3 covers 17 residues. The V gene lost 1 base and the J gene lost 2 bases, with 14 bases spanning the gap. The CDR3 protein is CASSQVLVGPNTGELFF. In DNA form, the CDR3 reads TGTGCCAGCAGCCAAGTATTGGTCGGGCCAAACACCGGGGAGCTGTTTTTT.

This clonotype was observed at least ten times. This rearrangement joins TRBV4-3 to TRBJ1-1, with D unresolved. The CDR3 length is 17 residues. CDR1 LGHNA and CDR2 YSLEER come from the germline V gene. The V end lost 0 bases, the J end lost 0 bases, and 14 bases lay between the germline ends. CDR3 nucleotides: TGCGCCAGCAGCCAAGATTTGTGGAGAAACTTGAACACTGAAGCTTTCTTT. This codes for CASSQDLWRNLNTEAFF.

This clonotype was detected ten times or more. The J gene is TRBJ2-7, the V gene TRBV29-1; D is perhaps TRBD2 (6 bases). Germline lookup yields CDR1 SQVTM and CDR2 ANQGSEA. Between the trimmed V and J ends, which lost 1 base and 3 bases, there was a span of 16 bases. The CDR3 runs 15 residues. The CDR3 is CSVEAGRGGVYEQYF. The CDR3 region has the DNA TGCAGCGTTGAAGCAGGCCGAGGAGGGGTCTACGAGCAGTACTTC.

The chain uses TRBV7-9 and TRBJ2-6; TRBD2 is a possible D gene (6 bases). V was clipped by 4 bases and J by 1 base, with 17 bases between them. Per the germline V gene, CDR1 is SEHNR and CDR2 is FQNEAQ (reference sequence). This CDR3 spans 18 amino acids. The CDR3 reads CASSSLRPGGSGANVLTF. The CDR3 DNA sequence: TGTGCCAGCAGCTCCCTACGTCCCGGGGGTTCTGGGGCCAACGTCCTGACTTTC.

V usage is TRBV6-2 or TRBV6-3 and J usage is TRBJ1-1; D not certain. V was clipped by 0 bases and J by 11 bases, with 16 bases between them. CDR3 length: 14 residues. Looked up from germline, CDR1 is MNHEY and CDR2 is SVGEGT. The CDR3 DNA sequence: TGTGCCAGCAGTTACTCTCCGGGAATTGGAAAGGCTTTCTTT. As protein: CASSYSPGIGKAFF.

This clonotype showed up many times. V gene TRBV11-1 combines with J gene TRBJ2-1; D call uncertain. V was shortened by 4 bases and J by 5 bases, with 9 bases between the two germline ends. The CDR3 sequence is 13 residues long. Looked up from germline, CDR1 is SGHAT and CDR2 is FQDESV (reference sequence). The CDR3 spells CASSSDLNNEQFF. CDR3 DNA sequence: TGTGCCAGCAGCTCGGACCTTAACAATGAGCAGTTCTTC.

Only a few counts were recorded for this clonotype. This sequence joins TRBV18 and TRBJ2-1; 14 bases agree with TRBD2. CDR3 size: 17 residues. Germline lookup yields CDR1 KGHSH and CDR2 LQKENI. The ends lost 3 bases at V and 8 bases at J; junction bases unmatched: 9. The CDR3 DNA follows: TGTGCCAGCTCACCCGTGAGACTAGCGGGGGGGCTGCATGAGCAGTTCTTC. As protein: CASSPVRLAGGLHEQFF.

This clonotype was seen a few times. This rearrangement joins TRBV7-9 to TRBJ2-7; tentatively, D is TRBD1 (6 bases). Germline V gene lookup returns CDR1 SEHNR and CDR2 FQNEAQ (reference sequence). V was shortened by 5 bases and J by 6 bases, with 14 bases between the two germline ends. This CDR3 spans 13 amino acids. The CDR3 sequence is CASSRVAGVEQYF. DNA for the CDR3: TGTGCCAGCAGCAGGGTGGCAGGGGTCGAGCAGTACTTC. Full variable domain (remainder filled in from reference TRBV7-9 and TRBJ2-7): DTGVSQNPRHKITKRGQNVTFRCDPISEHNRLYWYRQTLGQGPEFLTYFQNEAQLEKSRLLSDRFSAERPKGSFSTLEIQRTEQGDSAMYLCASSRVAGVEQYFGPGTRLTVT.

In this sample, this clonotype turned up many times. The V gene is TRBV19, the J gene TRBJ2-7; D uncertain. The CDR3 spans 12 residues. The V gene lost 1 base and the J gene lost 6 bases, with 7 bases spanning the gap. From germline, CDR1 is LNHDA and CDR2 SQIVND (reference sequence). CDR3 loop: CASSIGTGEQYF. CDR3 DNA: TGTGCCAGTAGTATAGGGACGGGCGAGCAGTACTTC.

The gene calls are TRBV2 and TRBJ2-1; 10 nucleotides agree with TRBD2. The germline V gene has CDR1 SNHLY and CDR2 FYNNEI. This CDR3 spans 16 amino acids. With V trimmed by 8 bases and J by 0 bases, 7 bases remained unmatched. DNA of the CDR3: TGTGCCAGCCCGCCGGAGCGGGGGGGCTCCTACAATGAGCAGTTCTTC. Amino acid sequence: CASPPERGGSYNEQFF.

The CDR3 DNA sequence: TGCGCCAGCACCGAAGCCCAGGGTGAGAGGAGCACTGAAGCTTTCTTT. Protein sequence: CASTEAQGERSTEAFF. This chain joins TRBV10-1 and TRBJ1-1, with a tentative D call TRBD1 (5 bases). There are 16 residues in the CDR3. V lost 7 bases, J lost 4 bases, and 22 bases lay in between. CDR1 WNHNN and CDR2 SYGVQD come from the germline V gene (reference sequence).

The rearrangement links TRBV20-1 to TRBJ1-5, with 8 bases matching TRBD1. This CDR3 region has 12 residues. Trimming took 5 bases from V and 5 from J; bases not matched to a gene: 2. CDR1 and CDR2 (germline): DFQATT, SNEGSKA (reference sequence). The chain's CDR3 is CSADRGDQPQHF. In DNA form, the CDR3 reads TGCAGTGCTGACAGGGGTGATCAGCCCCAGCATTTT.

This clonotype has at least ten counts. The genes are TRBV10-3 and TRBJ2-7; TRBD1 aligns across 7 bases. With 4 bases clipped from V and 7 bases from J, the junction kept 10 bases outside the gene matches. Germline assignment: CDR1 ENHRY and CDR2 SYGVKD. The CDR3 covers 14 residues. DNA of the CDR3: TGTGCCATCAGTGGAAGAGGGGGCAGTGGAGAGCAGTACTTC. Its protein product is CAISGRGGSGEQYF.

This clonotype was found a few times. The chain combines TRBV2 with TRBJ1-3, with D uncertain. From germline, CDR1 is SNHLY and CDR2 FYNNEI. CDR3 size: 13 residues. V was pared by 7 bases and J by 4 bases, with 11 bases between. The CDR3 DNA follows: TGTGCCAGCATCCGGGCACTAGGAAACACCATATATTTT. It is translated as CASIRALGNTIYF.

This clonotype was observed a few times. The chain has TRBV9 and TRBJ2-3; D could derive from TRBD1 or TRBD2 (6 bases each). Trimming pared 0 bases from V and 2 bases from J, leaving 10 bases between. CDR1 is SGDLS and CDR2 is YYNGEE in the germline V gene. The length of the CDR3 is 15 residues. The chain's CDR3 is CASSVVGGPTDTQYF. The CDR3 DNA sequence: TGTGCCAGCAGCGTAGTGGGGGGCCCCACAGATACGCAGTATTTT.

This clonotype appeared many times. This chain uses TRBV7-9 with TRBJ2-1; 9 nucleotides match TRBD2. Germline V gene sequence: CDR1 SEHNR, CDR2 FQNEAQ (reference sequence). The CDR3 runs 14 residues. J was trimmed by 8 bases and V by 4 bases; bases with no gene match: 6. CDR3 region: CASSWAGGLDEQFF. CDR3 sequence (DNA): TGTGCCAGCAGCTGGGCGGGGGGGCTTGATGAGCAGTTCTTC. Complete variable domain (other parts from reference TRBV7-9 and TRBJ2-1): DTGVSQNPRHKITKRGQNVTFRCDPISEHNRLYWYRQTLGQGPEFLTYFQNEAQLEKSRLLSDRFSAERPKGSFSTLEIQRTEQGDSAMYLCASSWAGGLDEQFFGPGTRLTVL.

This clonotype was counted a few times. The chain has TRBV19 and TRBJ1-2, with D tentatively TRBD1 (6 bases). Trimming stripped 9 bases from V and 5 bases from J, with 16 bases between. The CDR3 extends over 13 amino acids. In germline, CDR1 is LNHDA, CDR2 SQIVND (reference sequence). The CDR3 DNA is TGTGCCAGGGTCAAACAGGGTTGGTATGGCTACACCTTC. Residues: CARVKQGWYGYTF.